These 17 T cell receptor beta chains share one sample of origin, sequenced in a study of long-term antiretroviral therapy in people with HIV. Investigators performed immunoSEQ version v3.0 at survey level. Sequencing used immunoSEQ multiplex PCR; TCRdb keeps in-frame clones, though not all of them. The table has 24,000 or so clones, about 85% seen once. The sequencing here drew on unsorted PBMCs, taken 2.3 years after starting antiretroviral therapy. The receptors were gathered from a man in his forties with HIV.

The gene calls are TRBV6-1 and TRBJ2-7; D is uncertain. V was shortened by 8 bases and J by 5 bases, with 16 bases between the two germline ends. CDR3 length: 13 amino acids. The germline CDR1 and CDR2 sequences are MNHNS and SASEGT. CDR3 amino acids: CASAPQAEHEQYF. CDR3 DNA: TGTGCCAGCGCCCCTCAGGCGGAACACGAGCAGTACTTC.

CDR3 coding DNA: TGTGCCAGCAGCTTACTAGCGGGGGTCACCGGGGAGCTGTTTTTT. Protein product: CASSLLAGVTGELFF. This rearrangement joins TRBV7-9 to TRBJ2-2, with 10 bases identical to TRBD2. This CDR3 contains 15 residues. With 2 bases clipped from V and 4 bases from J, the junction kept 1 base outside the gene matches. Germline loops: CDR1 SEHNR, CDR2 FQNEAQ (reference sequence).

This CDR3 reads CASSVLLTGTGSDEQYF. Here the CDR3 DNA reads TGTGCCAGCAGCGTCCTATTAACCGGGACAGGGAGTGACGAGCAGTACTTC. The chain links TRBV11-2 to TRBJ2-7; 9 bases match TRBD1. Germline V gene lookup returns CDR1 SGHAT and CDR2 FQNNGV. The CDR3 has 17 residues. V lost 5 bases, J lost 5 bases, and 16 bases stayed unmatched.

V usage is TRBV6-1 and J usage is TRBJ2-7; perhaps D is TRBD1 or TRBD2 (5 bases each). The CDR3 has 13 residues. V lost 10 bases and J lost 5, with 18 bases in between. The germline gives CDR1 MNHNS, CDR2 SASEGT. The CDR3 bases are TGTGCCACCCTCGGGGCTCTACAAGACGAGCAGTACTTC. This sequence encodes CATLGALQDEQYF.

V gene TRBV5-5 combines with J gene TRBJ1-1; D might be TRBD1 (5 bases). Germline-derived CDR1 and CDR2 are SGHKS and YYEKEE (reference sequence). V was clipped by 3 bases and J by 1 base, with 13 bases between them. The CDR3 runs 15 residues. The CDR3 loop is CASSSRTPQNTEAFF. The CDR3 bases are TGTGCCAGCAGCTCACGGACACCACAGAACACTGAAGCTTTCTTT. Full variable domain (missing parts from reference TRBV5-5 and TRBJ1-1): DAGVTQSPTHLIKTRGQQVTLRCSPISGHKSVSWYQQVLGQGPQFIFQYYEKEERGRGNFPDRFSARQFPNYSSELNVNALLLGDSALYLCASSSRTPQNTEAFFGQGTRLTVV.

A single count supports this clone. The chain carries TRBV11-3 and TRBJ1-1; a possible D gene is TRBD1 (6 bases). Germline CDR1 reads SGHNT; CDR2 reads YENEEA. The germline V and J ends were trimmed by 5 bases and 1 base, with 11 bases remaining between them. The length of the CDR3 is 14 residues. CDR3 region: CASSPKQGNTEAFF. In DNA, the CDR3 is TGTGCCAGCAGCCCTAAACAGGGGAACACTGAAGCTTTCTTT.

In this sample, this clone turned up a few times. The gene calls are TRBV7-9 and TRBJ2-7; 10 nucleotides match TRBD1. V lost 5 bases to trimming and J lost 4 bases; unmatched junction nucleotides: 8. Germline CDR1 reads SEHNR; CDR2 reads FQNEAQ (reference sequence). The CDR3 extends over 15 amino acids. The CDR3, as DNA: TGTGCCAGCAGCCCCGGGTGGGACAGGGGTTACGAGCAGTACTTC. It yields the protein CASSPGWDRGYEQYF.

This chain connects TRBV25-1 to TRBJ2-7; D unresolved. Germline-derived CDR1 and CDR2 are MGHDK and SYGVNS. This CDR3 has 13 amino acids. Between the trimmed V and J ends, which lost 8 bases and 0 bases, there was a span of 11 bases. Written as DNA, the CDR3 is TGTGCCAGCGCCGACCAGAACTCCTACGAGCAGTACTTC. It is translated as CASADQNSYEQYF.

This rearrangement joins TRBV29-1 to TRBJ1-1, with D perhaps TRBD1 (6 bases). Trimming pared 5 bases from V and 7 bases from J, leaving 20 bases between. Looked up from germline, CDR1 is SQVTM and CDR2 is ANQGSEA. The CDR3 is 14 amino acids. CDR3 protein: CSVPRTDPGVEAFF. The CDR3 bases are TGCAGCGTTCCCAGGACAGACCCTGGGGTTGAAGCTTTCTTT.

V gene TRBV5-1 combines with J gene TRBJ1-3; D call uncertain. The CDR3 has 17 amino acids. Trimming took off 0 bases at V and 0 bases at J, with 13 bases between the two ends. Germline CDR1 and CDR2: SGHRS and YFSETQ. The chain's CDR3 is CASSLGGSHSSGNTIYF. For the CDR3, the DNA is TGCGCCAGCAGCTTGGGAGGCAGCCACAGCTCTGGAAACACCATATATTTT.

V and J are TRBV11-2 and TRBJ1-2, with 10 positions matching TRBD1. From germline, CDR1 is SGHAT and CDR2 FQNNGV. This CDR3 region has 19 residues. V lost 5 bases and J lost 5; bases outside the gene matches: 20. CDR3 region: CASSGERQGARRREYGYTF. The CDR3 nucleotides are TGTGCCAGCAGCGGCGAACGACAGGGGGCGAGGAGAAGAGAGTATGGCTACACCTTC.

This clone showed up just a few times. The gene calls are TRBV7-2 and TRBJ1-1; 7 bases are a match to TRBD1. Germline lookup yields CDR1 SGHTA and CDR2 FQGNSA. J was trimmed by 1 base and V by 4 bases; bases with no gene match: 0. The CDR3 contains 13 residues. DNA of the CDR3: TGTGCCAGCAGCTGGACAGGGAACACTGAAGCTTTCTTT. Translation gives CASSWTGNTEAFF.

The chain carries TRBV5-1 and TRBJ2-1; 10 bases agree with TRBD2. The CDR3 contains 19 residues. V was clipped by 0 bases and J by 3 bases; unmatched bases: 12. In germline, CDR1 is SGHRS, CDR2 YFSETQ. The CDR3 sequence is CASSLARLAGVGFYNEQFF. CDR3 in DNA: TGCGCCAGCAGCTTGGCCCGCCTAGCGGGAGTCGGTTTCTACAATGAGCAGTTCTTC.

This clone occurred a few times. This chain links TRBV28 with TRBJ1-2; no firm D call. Looked up from germline, CDR1 is MDHEN and CDR2 is SYDVKM. This CDR3 region has 14 residues. V dropped 2 bases and J dropped 1 base, with 8 bases sitting between them. CDR3 nucleotide sequence: TGTGCCAGCAGTTTAGGTGTCTATAACTATGGCTACACCTTC. This sequence encodes CASSLGVYNYGYTF.

This clone was found once. Other DNA sequences within the sample encode an identical CDR3. Here the CDR3 DNA reads TGCAGTGCTAGAGTGAACACTGAAGCTTTCTTT. Protein product: CSARVNTEAFF. V is TRBV20-1 and J is TRBJ1-1; no clear D gene. Germline values: CDR1 DFQATT, CDR2 SNEGSKA (reference sequence). The V end was cut by 1 base, the J end by 0 bases, with 0 bases between. This CDR3 comprises 11 residues.

This clone has just a few counts. The chain carries TRBV19 and TRBJ1-4; unclear D gene. V gave up 7 bases and J gave up 4 bases, with 19 bases separating them. Per the germline V gene, CDR1 is LNHDA and CDR2 is SQIVND (reference sequence). CDR3 length: 16 amino acids. The CDR3 bases are TGTGCCAGTACCCTGGATGGGTACAGCTTTAATGAAAAACTGTTTTTT. Protein sequence: CASTLDGYSFNEKLFF.

This chain links TRBV27 with TRBJ1-2, with 8 bases matching TRBD1. The CDR3 is 15 amino acids. Germline CDR1 reads MNHEY; CDR2 reads SMNVEV (reference sequence). V was clipped by 2 bases and J by 5 bases; unmatched bases: 7. CDR3 in DNA: TGTGCCAGCAGTTTAGGGAGACAGGGGAAATATGGCTACACCTTC. This gives the protein CASSLGRQGKYGYTF.